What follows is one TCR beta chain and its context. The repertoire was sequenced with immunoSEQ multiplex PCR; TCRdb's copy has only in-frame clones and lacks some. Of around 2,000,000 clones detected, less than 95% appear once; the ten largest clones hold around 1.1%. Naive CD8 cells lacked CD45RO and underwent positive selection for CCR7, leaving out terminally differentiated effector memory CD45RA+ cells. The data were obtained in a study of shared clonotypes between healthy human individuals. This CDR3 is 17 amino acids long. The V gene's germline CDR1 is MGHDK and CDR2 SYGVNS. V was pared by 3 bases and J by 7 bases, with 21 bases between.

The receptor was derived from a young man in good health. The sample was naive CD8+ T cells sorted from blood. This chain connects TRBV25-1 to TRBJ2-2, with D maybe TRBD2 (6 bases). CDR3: CASSDAGTSLSGGELFF. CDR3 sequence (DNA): TGTGCCAGCAGTGACGCCGGGACCTCCCTTAGCGGCGGGGAGCTGTTTTTT.